The 24 T cell receptor beta chains in this list originate from one sample, sequenced in a study of T-cell reconstitution after alpha-beta-depleted transplantation in children listed by TCRdb under 2016. Read against the paper, the sample's treatment or condition label means: allogeneic hematopoietic cell transplantation with graft depleted of TCRalphabeta T cells and CD19 B cells. The library was obtained by PCR. Sequencing relied on an Illumina HiSeq 2500. Molecular barcoding was employed in the preparation of TCR libraries, with unique molecular identifiers being used to normalize TCRbeta repertoire quantification. TCRdb applied fastp at Q25 and MiXCR to the public reads, then kept only in-frame beta chains. Records with the same CDR3 protein are collapsed into one entry carrying the most frequent genes and DNA. This sample comprises more than 400,000 distinct CDR3 sequences, over 9.5% of them detected only once. Of the sample, around 15% falls within the top ten clones.

Here the sequenced sample was PBMCs, mostly from graft donor cells, taken 180 days after TCRalphabeta/CD19-depleted stem cell transplant. Receptor source: a female patient aged 2-10 years who had a stem cell transplant for aplastic anemia, so the T cells may come from the graft donor.

The chain employs TRBV5-6 and TRBJ2-1; D perhaps matches TRBD1 (6 bases). Germline loops: CDR1 SGHDT, CDR2 YYEEEE. This CDR3 region has 18 residues. The V end lost 2 bases, the J end lost 3 bases, and 21 bases lay between the germline ends. The CDR3 nucleotides are TGTGCCAGCAGCTTACAGGGCAGCTTTGACCCGGACTACAATGAGCAGTTCTTC. It codes for CASSLQGSFDPDYNEQFF.

This clonotype was found a few times. The V and J genes are TRBV7-4 and TRBJ1-1; unclear D gene. This CDR3 region has 16 residues. V shed 5 bases and J shed 5 bases, with 21 bases lying between them. Germline CDR1 and CDR2: SGHVT and SQSDAQ. Here the CDR3 reads CASSPPPRDVRTEAFF. CDR3 DNA: TGTGCCAGCAGCCCCCCGCCCCGGGATGTGCGGACTGAAGCTTTCTTT.

Written as DNA, the CDR3 is TGCGCCAGCAGCCAAGATTTGCGGGAGTGGGGCACAGATACGCAGTATTTT. Translation gives CASSQDLREWGTDTQYF. The chain employs TRBV4-1 and TRBJ2-3; 7 positions match TRBD2. With 0 bases clipped from V and 1 base from J, the junction kept 7 bases outside the gene matches. The V gene's germline CDR1 is MGHRA and CDR2 YSYEKL. The CDR3 is made up of 17 amino acids.

As to this clonotype: One end of the junction varies from germline; a read error may be responsible. The rearrangement links TRBV6-2 or TRBV6-3 to TRBJ2-5; no firm D call. Germline assignment: CDR1 MNHEY and CDR2 SVGEGT. The CDR3 is 12 residues long. CDR3 in amino acids: CASSVLIAVLIF. The CDR3 nucleotides read TGTGCCAGCAGCGTACTGATCGCCGTCTTGATCTTC.

The rearrangement joins TRBV28 to TRBJ2-7; D possibly matches TRBD1 or TRBD2 (5 bases each). Trimming pared 2 bases from V and 6 bases from J, leaving 8 bases between. The CDR3 length is 12 residues. CDR1 is MDHEN, CDR2 SYDVKM, per germline. CDR3 loop: CASSLEGTEQYF. As DNA, the CDR3 is TGTGCCAGCAGTTTAGAGGGGACCGAGCAGTACTTC. Together with reference TRBV28 and TRBJ2-7, the CDR3 gives the full variable domain: DVKVTQSSRYLVKRTGEKVFLECVQDMDHENMFWYRQDPGLGLRLIYFSYDVKMKEKGDIPEGYSVSREKKERFSLILESASTNQTSMYLCASSLEGTEQYFGPGTRLTVT.

This clonotype turned up a few times. CDR3 protein: CASSYSNYPHEQYF. As DNA, the CDR3 is TGTGCCAGCAGTTACTCGAATTACCCTCACGAGCAGTACTTC. The chain carries TRBV6-2 or TRBV6-3 and TRBJ2-7; D call uncertain. The CDR3 has 14 amino acids. The germline V gene encodes CDR1 MNHEY and CDR2 SVGEGT. V lost 0 bases to trimming and J lost 5 bases, with 11 bases between them.

This clonotype appeared a few times. The chain employs TRBV5-1 and TRBJ2-5, with D unclear. The CDR3 spans 11 residues. V was shortened by 7 bases and J by 5 bases, with 9 bases between the two germline ends. Per the germline V gene, CDR1 is SGHRS and CDR2 is YFSETQ. CDR3 in amino acids: CASGPWETQYF. DNA for the CDR3: TGCGCCAGCGGCCCCTGGGAGACCCAGTACTTC.

This clonotype was seen more than once but under ten times. The genes are TRBV21-1 and TRBJ2-4; TRBD1, the table's D call, lacks a check against the DNA. TRBV21-1 is reported as a pseudogene. The length of the CDR3 is 19 residues. CDR3 region: CASSKIGQGAGADKNIQYF. DNA of the CDR3: TGTGCCAGCAGCAAAATAGGGCAGGGGGCTGGGGCGGACAAAAACATTCAGTACTTC.

Details on this clonotype: An end of the junction differs from the germline gene, which may be a read error. The V call is TRBV28, the J call TRBJ2-6; TRBD1 aligns across 12 bases. The CDR3 runs 19 residues. Germline V CDR1 and CDR2: MDHEN, SYDVKM. The CDR3 loop reads CPSSWGLGTGGPGANVLTF. CDR3 sequence (DNA): TGTCCCAGCAGTTGGGGTTTGGGGACAGGGGGCCCTGGGGCCAACGTCCTGACTTTC.

The chain joins TRBV7-8 to TRBJ2-7, with 12 positions matching TRBD1. The germline V gene has CDR1 SGHVS and CDR2 FQNEAQ. J gave up 4 bases and V 0 bases, and 4 bases lay outside the gene matches. The CDR3 has 16 amino acids. CDR3 DNA: TGTGCCAGCAGCTTAGCGGGACAGGGGGCCCCTTACGAGCAGTACTTC. This encodes CASSLAGQGAPYEQYF.

This clonotype was observed a single time. The genes are TRBV12-3 or TRBV12-4 and TRBJ1-1; 9 bases agree with TRBD1. The V segment lost 3 bases and the J segment 7 bases; nucleotides outside the gene matches: 6. This CDR3 contains 14 residues. The CDR3 is CASSLGQGALEAFF. CDR3 DNA sequence: TGTGCCAGCAGTTTGGGACAGGGCGCACTTGAAGCTTTCTTT.

This clonotype turned up a few times. This chain joins TRBV7-9 and TRBJ2-5, with 7 bases fitting TRBD2. V was clipped by 9 bases and J by 2 bases; unmatched bases: 9. The CDR3 runs to 14 residues. Per the germline V gene, CDR1 is SEHNR and CDR2 is FQNEAQ (reference sequence). The CDR3 nucleotides read TGTGCCAGTCGACAGCGGGATGAACAAGAGACCCAGTACTTC. Its protein is CASRQRDEQETQYF.

This clonotype has a count of ten or more. The chain has TRBV5-5 and TRBJ2-1; D call uncertain. Germline CDR1 reads SGHKS; CDR2 reads YYEKEE (reference sequence). Trimming took 2 bases from V and 8 from J, leaving 8 bases between them. CDR3 size: 12 residues. The CDR3 nucleotides read TGTGCCAGCAGCTTCAGCGAGTATGAGCAGTTCTTC. Encoded protein: CASSFSEYEQFF.

The table lists this clonotype with a few counts. The chain has TRBV10-3 and TRBJ2-1, with 8 bases identical to TRBD2. The CDR3 spans 17 residues. Unmatched junction bases numbered 11, after V lost 2 bases and J lost 5 bases. Germline V CDR1 and CDR2: ENHRY, SYGVKD. As DNA, the CDR3 is TGTGCCATCAGTGAGACTTTACTAGCGGACTCTGACAATGAGCAGTTCTTC. Its translation is CAISETLLADSDNEQFF.

In its sample, this clonotype was seen many times. The chain links TRBV3-1 to TRBJ2-1; 7 nucleotides line up with TRBD2. CDR1 and CDR2 (germline): LGHDT, YNNKEL (reference sequence). V shed 4 bases, J shed 4 bases, and the junction held 19 bases outside the gene matches. The CDR3 is 19 residues long. CDR3 amino acids: CASSPQVRRDGRQYNEQFF. CDR3 coding DNA: TGTGCCAGCAGCCCCCAGGTCCGCCGAGACGGGAGGCAATACAATGAGCAGTTCTTC.

The J gene is TRBJ2-1, the V gene TRBV9; TRBD2 agrees at 9 bases. Germline CDR1 is SGDLS and CDR2 is YYNGEE. The CDR3 length is 15 residues. V lost 0 bases and J lost 8; bases outside the gene matches: 6. CDR3 DNA sequence: TGTGCCAGCAGCGTAGAGGGACTAGCAACCGATGAGCAGTTCTTC. Protein sequence: CASSVEGLATDEQFF.

This clonotype showed up many times. The CDR3 here is CSAPFSGRVYNEQFF. Written as DNA, the CDR3 is TGCAGTGCTCCTTTTAGCGGGAGGGTTTACAATGAGCAGTTCTTC. The chain couples TRBV20-1 to TRBJ2-1; 11 bases are shared with TRBD2. Trimming took 5 bases from V and 4 from J; bases not matched to a gene: 7. The CDR3 has 15 residues. The germline V gene encodes CDR1 DFQATT and CDR2 SNEGSKA (reference sequence).

The rearrangement joins TRBV20-1 to TRBJ2-1, with D unresolved. Trimming took off 6 bases at V and 7 bases at J, with 19 bases between the two ends. Germline V CDR1 and CDR2: DFQATT, SNEGSKA (reference sequence). This CDR3 is built from 14 residues. For the CDR3, the DNA is TGCAGTGCCACCGGGCGTAGGTCTAGAAATGAGCAGTTCTTC. It specifies CSATGRRSRNEQFF.

The chain couples TRBV7-2 to TRBJ2-7, with TRBD2 matching 13 bases. The CDR3 loop spans 15 amino acids. The V gene end was trimmed by 4 bases and the J gene end by 9 bases; junction bases not matched to a gene: 9. Germline CDR1 is SGHTA and CDR2 is FQGNSA. In DNA form, the CDR3 reads TGTGCCAGCAGCTACGGACTAGCGGGAGTTGGGGGGCAGTACTTC. Amino acid sequence: CASSYGLAGVGGQYF. The full variable domain, its missing parts supplied by reference TRBV7-2 and TRBJ2-7, is GAGVSQSPSNKVTEKGKDVELRCDPISGHTALYWYRQSLGQGLEFLIYFQGNSAPDKSGLPSDRFSAERTGGSVSTLTIQRTQQEDSAVYLCASSYGLAGVGGQYFGPGTRLTVT.

The genes are TRBV19 and TRBJ1-2, with a weak D call TRBD1 (5 bases). The CDR3 runs 11 residues. Trimming took 6 bases from V and 4 from J, leaving 6 bases between them. CDR1 is LNHDA and CDR2 is SQIVND in the germline V gene (reference sequence). CDR3 protein: CASSRAYGYTF. CDR3 DNA sequence: TGTGCCAGTAGCAGGGCCTATGGCTACACCTTC.

The chain combines TRBV29-1 with TRBJ1-1; possible D gene TRBD1, 6 bases. This CDR3 contains 15 residues. Germline values: CDR1 SQVTM, CDR2 ANQGSEA. V was clipped by 2 bases and J by 7 bases, with 20 bases between them. CDR3 region: CSVEPSGGGKGEAFF. The DNA of the CDR3 is TGCAGCGTTGAACCGAGCGGGGGCGGGAAGGGTGAAGCTTTCTTT.

This clonotype came up a few times. This chain uses TRBV4-3 with TRBJ2-4; D not resolved. V was trimmed by 0 bases and J by 0 bases, leaving 18 bases between them. The CDR3 runs to 19 residues. The germline gives CDR1 LGHNA, CDR2 YSLEER. The CDR3 reads CASSQDRGPRALAKNIQYF. DNA for the CDR3: TGCGCCAGCAGCCAAGATCGTGGCCCCCGCGCCCTAGCCAAAAACATTCAGTACTTC.

This clonotype was found many times. V gene TRBV7-2 combines with J gene TRBJ1-5, with 10 bases matching TRBD1. The CDR3 contains 16 residues. J gave up 2 bases and V 2 bases, and 3 bases lay outside the gene matches. CDR1 is SGHTA, CDR2 FQGNSA, per germline. The CDR3 loop is CASSLFGTGGNQPQHF. CDR3 bases: TGTGCCAGCAGCTTATTCGGGACAGGGGGCAATCAGCCCCAGCATTTT.

The V and J genes are TRBV20-1 and TRBJ2-5; 7 bases map to TRBD2. The ends lost 6 bases at V and 5 bases at J; junction bases unmatched: 15. The CDR3 runs to 15 residues. Germline V gives CDR1 DFQATT, CDR2 SNEGSKA (reference sequence). The CDR3 is CSAQTSSLVGETQYF. CDR3 nucleotides: TGCAGTGCACAGACTAGCTCCCTTGTTGGGGAGACCCAGTACTTC.